The 30 T cell receptor beta chains in this list originate from one sample, sequenced in a study of T cell responses to AZD1222 COVID-19 vaccine. Repertoires were generated with immunoSEQ multiplex PCR, while TCRdb's copy carries only in-frame clones and drops some. The sample contains about 90,000 clones, around nine tenths of which appear only once. Source: peripheral blood, taken on day 0 of MenACWY control vaccination. These receptors were obtained from an adult in good health.

This chain uses TRBV7-8 with TRBJ2-5, with D perhaps assigned TRBD1 or TRBD2 (6 bases each). The CDR3 length is 13 residues. V was trimmed by 8 bases and J by 3 bases, leaving 13 bases between them. Germline values: CDR1 SGHVS, CDR2 FQNEAQ. The CDR3 DNA is TGTGCCAGCGGCCGAAGGGGGGAAGAGACCCAGTACTTC. Translated: CASGRRGEETQYF.

This chain links TRBV19 with TRBJ1-1; 7 nucleotides line up with TRBD1. In germline, CDR1 is LNHDA, CDR2 SQIVND (reference sequence). J gave up 3 bases and V 3 bases, and 7 bases lay outside the gene matches. CDR3 length equals 15 residues. This CDR3 is CASSILNRGDTEAFF. Here the CDR3 DNA reads TGTGCCAGTAGTATTCTGAACAGGGGAGACACTGAAGCTTTCTTT.

The V call is TRBV2, the J call TRBJ1-5, with D maybe TRBD1 (5 bases). CDR3 size: 15 residues. V gave up 8 bases and J gave up 0 bases, with 14 bases separating them. Per germline, CDR1 SNHLY and CDR2 FYNNEI. The CDR3 sequence: CASAGQGYSNQPQHF. Here the CDR3 DNA reads TGTGCCAGCGCTGGGCAGGGATATAGCAATCAGCCCCAGCATTTT.

The gene calls are TRBV5-1 and TRBJ1-2; the match to TRBD1 covers 9 bases. V dropped 3 bases and J dropped 5; count of bases not matched to a gene: 8. The CDR3 covers 15 residues. Germline V gene data show CDR1 as SGHRS and CDR2 as YFSETQ. CDR3 nucleotides: TGCGCCAGCAGCTGGGGGGACAGGGACGGGTATGGCTACACCTTC. As protein: CASSWGDRDGYGYTF.

For the CDR3, the DNA is TGTGCCAGCAGCTTTGAGGTGGGGGCGGTCACTGAAGCTTTCTTT. Its protein product is CASSFEVGAVTEAFF. The chain links TRBV7-2 to TRBJ1-1, with D possibly matching TRBD1 (6 bases). The CDR3 length is 15 residues. Looked up from germline, CDR1 is SGHTA and CDR2 is FQGNSA. V was pared by 3 bases and J by 4 bases, with 15 bases between. Full variable domain (outside the CDR3, taken from reference TRBV7-2 and TRBJ1-1): GAGVSQSPSNKVTEKGKDVELRCDPISGHTALYWYRQSLGQGLEFLIYFQGNSAPDKSGLPSDRFSAERTGGSVSTLTIQRTQQEDSAVYLCASSFEVGAVTEAFFGQGTRLTVV.

This chain connects TRBV7-3 to TRBJ2-2; possibly TRBD1 or TRBD2 for D (5 bases each). V was shortened by 5 bases and J by 7 bases, with 20 bases between the two germline ends. CDR3 size: 16 residues. CDR1 is SGHTA and CDR2 is FQGTGA in the germline V gene. As DNA, the CDR3 is TGTGCCAGCAGCCCAAGTTCGGTTCCGAGGGGCGGGGAGCTGTTTTTT. Amino acids: CASSPSSVPRGGELFF.

The gene calls are TRBV28 and TRBJ2-3, with unresolved D. The germline V and J ends were trimmed by 4 bases and 3 bases, with 14 bases remaining between them. This CDR3 has 15 amino acids. CDR1 is MDHEN and CDR2 is SYDVKM in the germline V gene. CDR3 nucleotides: TGTGCCAGCAGTTCCCCCCCCGACTTAACAGATACGCAGTATTTT. It specifies CASSSPPDLTDTQYF.

The chain recombines TRBV25-1 with TRBJ1-2, with D tentatively TRBD1 (6 bases). Trimming took 3 bases from V and 7 from J, leaving 18 bases between them. The CDR3 consists of 15 residues. CDR1 is MGHDK and CDR2 is SYGVNS in the germline V gene. CDR3 loop: CASSENTGSNGGYTF. The CDR3 region has the DNA TGTGCCAGCAGTGAGAATACAGGGAGTAATGGTGGCTACACCTTC.

This chain links TRBV7-2 with TRBJ1-3; maybe TRBD1 (6 bases). This CDR3 region has 13 residues. Trimming pared 8 bases from V and 4 bases from J, leaving 12 bases between. Germline V gene lookup returns CDR1 SGHTA and CDR2 FQGNSA. The CDR3 coding sequence is TGTGCCAGCGGAAGGGGGGGAGGAAACACCATATATTTT. Protein: CASGRGGGNTIYF.

This chain uses TRBV19 with TRBJ1-2, with 8 bases aligning to TRBD1. This CDR3 comprises 14 residues. Germline CDR1 reads LNHDA; CDR2 reads SQIVND (reference sequence). V was clipped by 7 bases and J by 4 bases; unmatched bases: 8. The CDR3 reads CASTRDRGGYGYTF. In DNA, the CDR3 is TGTGCCAGTACCCGTGACAGGGGTGGCTATGGCTACACCTTC.

The CDR3 is CASSLDLLAGSYNEQFF. The CDR3 DNA follows: TGTGCCAGCAGCTTAGACCTTCTAGCGGGCTCCTACAATGAGCAGTTCTTC. V usage is TRBV7-2 and J usage is TRBJ2-1; 8 bases match TRBD2. The V gene's germline CDR1 is SGHTA and CDR2 FQGNSA. This CDR3 has 17 residues. The trim removed 1 base at V and 0 bases at J, leaving 5 bases unmatched.

The CDR3 DNA follows: TGCGCCAGCAGCTGGGTGGGACAGGGAGGTGGATCACCCCTCCACTTT. Translating gives CASSWVGQGGGSPLHF. The V gene is TRBV5-1, the J gene TRBJ1-6; 9 bases match TRBD1. The CDR3 is 16 residues long. From germline, CDR1 is SGHRS and CDR2 YFSETQ. Trimming took 3 bases from V and 10 from J; bases not matched to a gene: 11. Variable domain in full (rest from reference TRBV5-1 and TRBJ1-6): KAGVTQTPRYLIKTRGQQVTLSCSPISGHRSVSWYQQTPGQGLQFLFEYFSETQRNKGNFPGRFSGRQFSNSRSEMNVSTLELGDSALYLCASSWVGQGGGSPLHFGNGTRLTVT.

This rearrangement joins TRBV7-2 to TRBJ1-3; D is perhaps TRBD1 (5 bases). Germline assignment: CDR1 SGHTA and CDR2 FQGNSA. V was cut by 0 bases and J by 0 bases, with 12 bases left in between. The CDR3 has 17 amino acids. CDR3 protein: CASSLAAGRSSGNTIYF. The CDR3 DNA sequence: TGTGCCAGCAGCTTAGCGGCAGGGAGGTCCTCTGGAAACACCATATATTTT.

The chain couples TRBV6-5 to TRBJ1-1; D uncertain. The CDR3 has 13 amino acids. Trimming took off 7 bases at V and 6 bases at J, with 15 bases between the two ends. Germline CDR1 and CDR2: MNHEY and SVGAGI. CDR3 sequence reads: CASTLTQKSEAFF. The CDR3 coding sequence is TGTGCCAGCACCCTAACCCAGAAATCTGAAGCTTTCTTT.

The gene calls are TRBV4-3 and TRBJ2-1, with D possibly called TRBD1 or TRBD2 (6 bases each). V lost 0 bases and J lost 4, with 13 bases in between. The CDR3 totals 16 residues. Germline CDR1 LGHNA, CDR2 YSLEER. Written as DNA, the CDR3 is TGCGCCAGCAGCCAAGATGAACGGGGGCTGTACAATGAGCAGTTCTTC. It codes for CASSQDERGLYNEQFF.

This clone is a singleton in its sample. This chain links TRBV24-1 with TRBJ2-7, with D possibly being TRBD2 (6 bases). The CDR3 consists of 18 residues. The V gene lost 5 bases and the J gene lost 0 bases, with 22 bases spanning the gap. Germline lookup yields CDR1 KGHDR and CDR2 SFDVKD. The CDR3 loop reads CATSGGDGRDSTSYEQYF. The CDR3 nucleotides read TGTGCCACCAGTGGGGGGGATGGTCGGGACTCGACCTCCTACGAGCAGTACTTC.

The chain couples TRBV15 to TRBJ1-6, with D possibly matching TRBD1 (6 bases). V lost 0 bases, J lost 0 bases, and 21 bases lay in between. There are 21 residues in the CDR3. Germline lookup yields CDR1 LNHNV and CDR2 YYDKDF (reference sequence). The CDR3 spells CATSRDKGGHTSNSYNSPLHF. DNA of the CDR3: TGTGCCACCAGCAGAGATAAAGGGGGTCATACTTCCAACTCCTATAATTCACCCCTCCACTTT.

The V gene is TRBV12-3 or TRBV12-4, the J gene TRBJ2-5, with 7 nucleotides matching TRBD1. Trimming cost V 6 bases and J 4 bases; bases outside gene matches: 5. The CDR3 is made up of 13 amino acids. CDR3 residues: CASSYNRGETQYF. CDR3 nucleotide sequence: TGTGCCAGCAGCTACAACAGGGGAGAGACCCAGTACTTC.

The V gene is TRBV24-1, the J gene TRBJ2-2; D is uncertain. CDR1 is KGHDR and CDR2 is SFDVKD in the germline V gene. V lost 3 bases and J 0 bases, leaving 7 bases between the germline ends. The CDR3 contains 15 residues. The chain's CDR3 is CATSDTGPNTGELFF. The CDR3 coding sequence is TGTGCCACCAGTGATACCGGACCGAACACCGGGGAGCTGTTTTTT.

V and J are TRBV18 and TRBJ1-1, with 7 bases that match TRBD1. The germline V gene has CDR1 KGHSH and CDR2 LQKENI. There are 16 residues in the CDR3. The V gene end was trimmed by 3 bases and the J gene end by 0 bases; junction bases not matched to a gene: 7. The CDR3: CASSPQGGLMNTEAFF. The CDR3 coding sequence is TGTGCCAGCTCACCGCAGGGGGGCCTAATGAACACTGAAGCTTTCTTT. Looking up the rest from reference TRBV18 and TRBJ1-1 gives the full variable domain: NAGVMQNPRHLVRRRGQEARLRCSPMKGHSHVYWYRQLPEEGLKFMVYLQKENIIDESGMPKERFSAEFPKEGPSILRIQQVVRGDSAAYFCASSPQGGLMNTEAFFGQGTRLTVV.

This clone was seen more than once but under ten times. This chain connects TRBV19 to TRBJ2-5; 10 positions match TRBD1. The CDR3 consists of 15 residues. The trim removed 5 bases at V and 5 bases at J, leaving 8 bases unmatched. The germline V gene encodes CDR1 LNHDA and CDR2 SQIVND (reference sequence). CDR3 in DNA: TGTGCCAGTAGTCCGCGGACAGGGGGGTTTGAGACCCAGTACTTC. This gives the protein CASSPRTGGFETQYF.

The CDR3 sequence: CAWIPGPNTGELFF. In nucleotides, the CDR3 is TGTGCCTGGATCCCGGGGCCGAACACCGGGGAGCTGTTTTTT. J is TRBJ2-2 and V is TRBV30; the D gene could be TRBD1 or TRBD2 (5 bases each). CDR3 length: 14 residues. The V and J ends lost 4 bases and 0 bases respectively, with 9 bases between them. Germline CDR1 is GTSNPN and CDR2 is SVGIG (reference sequence).

This chain connects TRBV9 to TRBJ1-2; D is possibly TRBD1 (5 bases). The CDR3 runs to 16 residues. The germline CDR1 and CDR2 sequences are SGDLS and YYNGEE. Trimming left V 3 bases short and J 3 bases short, with 18 bases between. CDR3 DNA: TGTGCCAGCAGCGCACCCTCCGGGGACGGAGACTATGGCTACACCTTC. Translating gives CASSAPSGDGDYGYTF.

In DNA, the CDR3 is TGTGCCAGCTCACCAACAGACATTAACTATGGCTACACCTTC. It codes for CASSPTDINYGYTF. The V gene is TRBV18, the J gene TRBJ1-2; unclear D gene. CDR3 length: 14 residues. The germline CDR1 and CDR2 sequences are KGHSH and LQKENI. The V and J ends lost 2 bases and 1 base respectively, with 8 bases between them. Looking up the rest from reference TRBV18 and TRBJ1-2 gives the full variable domain: NAGVMQNPRHLVRRRGQEARLRCSPMKGHSHVYWYRQLPEEGLKFMVYLQKENIIDESGMPKERFSAEFPKEGPSILRIQQVVRGDSAAYFCASSPTDINYGYTFGSGTRLTVV.

This chain uses TRBV28 with TRBJ1-3; TRBD1 might be the D (5 bases). This CDR3 is built from 16 residues. Germline V lookup: CDR1 MDHEN, CDR2 SYDVKM. The ends were cut back, 5 bases at V and 0 bases at J, with 14 bases in the middle. DNA for the CDR3: TGTGCCAGCAGTCCCCCCCAGGGAGGCTCTGGAAACACCATATATTTT. The encoded protein is CASSPPQGGSGNTIYF.

The chain links TRBV4-2 to TRBJ2-1; 13 bases agree with TRBD2. This CDR3 spans 15 amino acids. CDR1 and CDR2 (germline): LGHNA, YNFKEQ. The V gene end was trimmed by 4 bases and the J gene end by 7 bases; junction bases not matched to a gene: 4. CDR3 DNA: TGTGCCAGCAGCCTTACTAGCGGGGGGGCGAATGAGCAGTTCTTC. It codes for CASSLTSGGANEQFF.

The V gene is TRBV5-5, the J gene TRBJ1-2; 8 bases align to TRBD1. V shed 3 bases, J shed 4 bases, and the junction held 11 bases outside the gene matches. Germline assignment: CDR1 SGHKS and CDR2 YYEKEE (reference sequence). This CDR3 contains 16 residues. The CDR3 nucleotides are TGTGCCAGCAGCTCCATGTCCTCCGGGACAGGCTATGGCTACACCTTC. It specifies CASSSMSSGTGYGYTF.

V gene TRBV28 combines with J gene TRBJ1-2, with 8 bases matching TRBD1. CDR1 MDHEN and CDR2 SYDVKM come from the germline V gene. This CDR3 has 15 amino acids. V was pared by 4 bases and J by 4 bases, with 8 bases of the junction left unmatched. The CDR3 DNA reads TGTGCCAGCAGTTGGACAGGGTTTCACAGCTATGGCTACACCTTC. It codes for CASSWTGFHSYGYTF.

The rearrangement links TRBV4-3 to TRBJ2-1; 12 bases are shared with TRBD2. The CDR3 contains 16 residues. Germline CDR1 is LGHNA and CDR2 is YSLEER. V shed 3 bases and J 4 bases; nucleotides not matched to a gene: 4. This CDR3 is CASSHLAGGPYNEQFF. DNA of the CDR3: TGCGCCAGCAGCCACCTAGCGGGGGGGCCGTACAATGAGCAGTTCTTC.

This clone came up a few times. V is TRBV5-1 and J is TRBJ1-4; TRBD1 agrees at 7 bases. The CDR3 consists of 18 residues. Germline-derived CDR1 and CDR2 are SGHRS and YFSETQ. V was clipped by 3 bases and J by 5 bases; unmatched bases: 16. The CDR3 protein is CASSSHPPRAGGNEKLFF. The DNA for the CDR3 is TGCGCCAGCAGCTCCCATCCCCCCCGGGCAGGGGGGAATGAAAAACTGTTTTTT.